This T cell receptor beta chain came from a study of blood T cells in healthy people across ages (dated by TCRdb to about 2015). For the wider study: Template switching captured roughly one uniquely barcoded TCR beta cDNA molecule per two T cells in model experiments. To track age-related changes in TCR beta repertoire diversity, the study relied on deep sequencing normalized with unique cDNA molecular identifiers. The study analyzed two additional independent replicas of 1 million unique cDNA reads from the same blood draw for two donors, one aged 18 to 29 and one aged 80 or older. Four age groups were formed from the donors: young (average roughly 16 years), middle-aged (approximately 39), aged (62) and long-lived (around 82). To avoid experimental bias, donors of different ages were spread randomly across the sequencing lanes.

Points on this clonotype: The specificity of this receptor is unknown. No base-level quality is on record; no much larger clone is a single base apart.

The full study reports these points: Observed TCR beta diversity correlated strongly with the percentage of naive T cells measured by flow cytometry. Because the CMV infection status of the donors was unknown, age-related changes in expanded clonotypes may potentially have been confounded. The long-lived group showed more naive CD4+ T cells, fewer expanded clones and increased TCR diversity than the aged group, suggesting age selection. Bulk unsorted PBMC profiling prevented conclusive comparison of naive and antigen-experienced compartments. As age increased, observed TCR beta diversity per million T cells dropped in a roughly linear way, and a significant reduction was already evident by age 40. Estimates of total diversity based on one million sequenced T cells were regarded as lower bounds and as underestimates.

Compared with germline, V lacks 10 bases and J lacks 9 bases; bases without a gene match: 11. According to the germline V gene, CDR1 reads MNHNS and CDR2 reads SASEGT. The CDR3 goes from the cysteine to the phenylalanine over 14 residues. The only DNA kept is the CDR3, 42 bases in frame from the first base. Donors were a few dozen systemically healthy Caucasian individuals from Russia aged roughly 6 to 100 years. Roughly 10 milliliters of peripheral blood were drawn from each donor into EDTA-treated Vacutainer tubes. PBMCs were isolated by Ficoll-Paque density-gradient centrifugation, with at least 6.5 million obtained per sample. Trizol reagent was used to extract total RNA from the PBMCs, yielding at least 6 micrograms per sample. For every donor, flow cytometry on a PBMC aliquot measured the percentage of naive CD45RAhigh/CD27high T cells. Library preparation employed 5' RACE. The reads were generated on an Illumina HiSeq 2500. A second about 7 to 12 cycle PCR used a sample-barcoded 5' primer and a J-beta primer mix. A unique molecular identifier was introduced onto each TCR beta cDNA molecule by a template-switch 5' adaptor carrying 12 random nucleotides. At least 3 million CDR3-containing paired-end reads were obtained from each sample. First-strand cDNA synthesis was performed from all RNA using the Mint cDNA synthesis kit, with priming by a TRBC-specific oligonucleotide. After uracil-DNA glycosylase treatment, a first 18-cycle PCR used universal primers M1SS and BC2_uni_R on all cDNA. Per the original workflow: Each sample was normalized by randomly selecting 1 million high-quality reads, each carrying a distinct molecular identifier. Instead of being binned into consensus sequences, reads with shared molecular identifiers were discarded. MiTCR, with a Q25 quality threshold and the strictest error-elimination algorithm, was used for CDR3 identification, clonotype clustering and error correction. A nonparametric unseen species model with Euler transformation was used to estimate a lower bound on total TCR beta diversity. TCRdb ran its own pipeline on the public reads, namely fastp trimming at Q25 and MiXCR clone calling, and kept in-frame beta chains. Rows with one shared CDR3 protein collapse into an entry with the most common genes and DNA. The V and J calls were determined by TCRdb, not by the authors. In all, the sample holds about 1,500,000 distinct CDR3 sequences, and approximately 42% of those were seen once. The top ten hold 7% to 9.5% of the sample.

The TCR sequence derives from a woman between 18 and 29 years old in good health. In this chain, TRBV6-1 is recombined with TRBJ2-1; 11 central nucleotides agree with TRBD1. Sample: blood. The DNA sequence is as follows: TGTGCCATATCCCCGCTGGGACAGGGGGTTGAGCAGTTCTTC. Its protein is CAISPLGQGVEQFF.